The 24 T cell receptor beta chains reported below all come from one sample, sequenced in a study of T-cell reconstitution after alpha-beta-depleted transplantation in children. Preparation of the TCRbeta library was carried out with unique molecular identifiers. TCRdb ran MiXCR on the PCR reads and lists one entry per CDR3 protein. The data contain roughly 200,000 distinct CDR3 sequences, under 8.5% of them singletons. Sequences were derived from PBMCs, sampled before TCRalphabeta/CD19-depleted stem cell transplant. Receptor source: a boy under 10 years old with acute lymphoblastic leukemia, due to receive a stem cell transplant.

CDR3 sequence reads: CATLRPTSRYEQYF. In DNA, the CDR3 is TGTGCCACCCTGAGGCCTACAAGCAGGTACGAGCAGTACTTC. V gene TRBV28 combines with J gene TRBJ2-7; D gene unclear. CDR3 size: 14 residues. Per germline, CDR1 MDHEN and CDR2 SYDVKM. V lost 10 bases to trimming and J lost 4 bases, with 20 bases between them.

This sequence joins TRBV7-9 and TRBJ2-7; 8 bases match TRBD1. J was trimmed by 6 bases and V by 5 bases; bases with no gene match: 12. The germline CDR1 and CDR2 sequences are SEHNR and FQNEAQ (reference sequence). The CDR3 loop spans 15 amino acids. CDR3 residues: CASSPPGATGVEQYF. The CDR3 region has the DNA TGTGCCAGCAGCCCCCCAGGGGCGACAGGGGTCGAGCAGTACTTC.

There are a few counts of this clonotype. A much larger clone differs by one base, so this may be a read error. V and J are TRBV12-3 or TRBV12-4 and TRBJ2-1; D unresolved. This CDR3 has 18 amino acids. V was pared by 8 bases and J by 8 bases, with 31 bases between. The CDR3 sequence is CASCRPLPGVSAVDEQFF. The DNA of the CDR3 is TGTGCCAGCTGTCGTCCCCTACCCGGAGTTTCGGCGGTGGATGAGCAGTTCTTC.

There are many counts of this clonotype. The chain recombines TRBV4-2 with TRBJ2-1; tentatively, D is TRBD1 or TRBD2 (6 bases each). The CDR3 length is 18 residues. Between the trimmed V and J ends, which lost 0 bases and 0 bases, there was a span of 15 bases. CDR1 is LGHNA and CDR2 is YNFKEQ in the germline V gene. The CDR3 sequence: CASSQDGGRLSSYNEQFF. CDR3 sequence (DNA): TGTGCCAGCAGCCAAGATGGGGGGCGCCTAAGCTCCTACAATGAGCAGTTCTTC.

This clonotype was observed at least ten times. The chain recombines TRBV29-1 with TRBJ1-1; D is undetermined. The CDR3 is made up of 12 amino acids. Per germline, CDR1 SQVTM and CDR2 ANQGSEA. Trimming took 5 bases from V and 1 from J, leaving 8 bases between them. The CDR3 region is CSVKDGNTEAFF. CDR3 sequence (DNA): TGCAGCGTTAAGGACGGGAACACTGAAGCTTTCTTT.

This clonotype was counted ten times or more. The V and J genes are TRBV12-3 or TRBV12-4 and TRBJ1-5, with D possibly being TRBD1 (6 bases). Trimming cost V 6 bases and J 8 bases, with 20 bases left between them. CDR3 length: 15 residues. The CDR3 coding sequence is TGTGCCAGCAGCCCTGGGACACTAAGCGAAAAGCCCCAGCATTTT. Translation: CASSPGTLSEKPQHF.

The V call is TRBV9, the J call TRBJ2-5, with 7 positions matching TRBD1. In germline, CDR1 is SGDLS, CDR2 YYNGEE. The CDR3 has 13 residues. V lost 3 bases, J lost 5 bases, and 4 bases stayed unmatched. DNA for the CDR3: TGTGCCAGCAGCGCCCGACAGGGTGAGACCCAGTACTTC. As protein: CASSARQGETQYF.

Turning to this clonotype: This may be a read error: a much more frequent sequence differs by one nucleotide. Since the CDR3 does not end with the conserved phenylalanine or tryptophan, this likely comes from a read error. The chain uses TRBV28 and TRBJ2-1, with D possibly TRBD2 on 7 matching bases. Germline values: CDR1 MDHEN, CDR2 SYDVKM. The length of the CDR3 is 16 residues. The V end lost 3 bases, the J end lost 5 bases, and 17 bases lay between the germline ends. CDR3 coding DNA: TGTGCCAGCAGTTTGCCCCCTAGGGGGGGGAACAATGAGCAGTTCTCC. Translated, it gives CASSLPPRGGNNEQFS.

This clonotype occurred many times. V usage is TRBV29-1 and J usage is TRBJ2-1, with 7 positions matching TRBD2. The J segment lost 3 bases and the V segment lost 0 bases, leaving 11 bases of the junction unmatched. CDR1 and CDR2 (germline): SQVTM, ANQGSEA. The CDR3 is made up of 17 amino acids. In DNA form, the CDR3 reads TGCAGCGTTGAAGATCCCGTAGGGACTAAACACTACAATGAGCAGTTCTTC. Translating gives CSVEDPVGTKHYNEQFF.

This clonotype was seen only a few times. The chain uses TRBV28 and TRBJ1-1; tentative D call: TRBD1 (5 bases). CDR1 and CDR2 from the germline V gene are MDHEN and SYDVKM. The V and J ends lost 7 bases and 2 bases respectively, with 11 bases between them. This CDR3 contains 13 residues. The CDR3 region is CASTGRDNTEAFF. The CDR3 nucleotides are TGTGCCAGCACGGGCAGGGATAACACTGAAGCTTTCTTT.

This clonotype was seen ten or more times. J is TRBJ2-1 and V is TRBV14, with 10 bases fitting TRBD2. This CDR3 contains 19 residues. CDR1 is SGHDN and CDR2 is FVKESK in the germline V gene. Unmatched junction bases numbered 8, after V lost 0 bases and J lost 0 bases. The CDR3 sequence: CASSQESLAGASSYNEQFF. The DNA for the CDR3 is TGTGCCAGCAGCCAAGAATCTCTAGCGGGGGCGAGCTCCTACAATGAGCAGTTCTTC.

This clonotype was observed many times. The genes are TRBV12-3 or TRBV12-4 and TRBJ2-3; TRBD1 agrees at 8 bases. The CDR3 has 15 residues. The junction had 2 bases not matched to a gene; V was cut back by 3 bases and J by 0 bases. This CDR3 is CASSFRQGSTDTQYF. The CDR3 DNA follows: TGTGCCAGCAGTTTCAGACAGGGGAGCACAGATACGCAGTATTTT.

The table lists this clonotype with a few counts. The chain joins TRBV28 to TRBJ1-1; D might be TRBD1 (6 bases). Trimming removed 5 bases from V and 3 bases from J, with 25 bases in between. Germline V gene data show CDR1 as MDHEN and CDR2 as SYDVKM. This CDR3 comprises 18 residues. CDR3 DNA sequence: TGTGCCAGCAGTCTCAAAGCGGGACATACCCGTAGAGACACTGAAGCTTTCTTT. Translated, it gives CASSLKAGHTRRDTEAFF.

This clonotype was found many times. The V gene is TRBV28, the J gene TRBJ1-5, with a possible D match to TRBD1 (5 bases). Germline values: CDR1 MDHEN, CDR2 SYDVKM. The CDR3 length is 14 residues. V was pared by 5 bases and J by 9 bases, with 17 bases between. This chain's CDR3 is CASSLRARDRPQHF. CDR3 sequence (DNA): TGTGCCAGCAGTCTAAGGGCCAGGGACCGGCCCCAGCATTTT. The entire variable domain, with the rest obtained from reference TRBV28 and TRBJ1-5, is as follows: DVKVTQSSRYLVKRTGEKVFLECVQDMDHENMFWYRQDPGLGLRLIYFSYDVKMKEKGDIPEGYSVSREKKERFSLILESASTNQTSMYLCASSLRARDRPQHFGDGTRLSIL.

Only a few counts were recorded for this clonotype. J is TRBJ2-7 and V is TRBV5-5, with D maybe TRBD1 (6 bases). The germline V gene has CDR1 SGHKS and CDR2 YYEKEE (reference sequence). With 4 bases removed from V and 3 bases from J, the gap between germline ends came to 17 bases. The CDR3 runs 15 residues. The CDR3 DNA sequence: TGTGCCAGCAGCCCTAGGTGGGGGCTCGACTACGAGCAGTACTTC. Encoded protein: CASSPRWGLDYEQYF.

The chain uses TRBV7-2 and TRBJ2-4, with 9 bases matching TRBD1. Germline lookup yields CDR1 SGHTA and CDR2 FQGNSA. This CDR3 comprises 15 residues. V lost 2 bases to trimming and J lost 6 bases; unmatched junction nucleotides: 5. The CDR3 spells CASSLRVQGANIQYF. The CDR3 DNA sequence: TGTGCCAGCAGCTTAAGGGTACAGGGGGCAAACATTCAGTACTTC.

This clonotype was seen many times. The V gene is TRBV7-8, the J gene TRBJ2-3, with 8 bases identical to TRBD2. In germline, CDR1 is SGHVS, CDR2 FQNEAQ. The J segment lost 8 bases and the V segment lost 7 bases, leaving 5 bases of the junction unmatched. The CDR3 length is 12 residues. CDR3 nucleotides: TGTGCCAGCACGGGGGGGGGCCGTACGCAGTATTTT. It yields the protein CASTGGGRTQYF.

This clonotype was detected ten times or more. J is TRBJ2-7 and V is TRBV10-3; a weak D match, TRBD1 (5 bases). Germline V lookup: CDR1 ENHRY, CDR2 SYGVKD. The CDR3 has 18 amino acids. V lost 6 bases, J lost 0 bases, and 24 bases lay in between. The CDR3 DNA follows: TGTGCCATCAGCGCAGGGAACGACAAAAGAGCCAGCTCCTACGAGCAGTACTTC. Translating gives CAISAGNDKRASSYEQYF.

This clonotype was seen many times. This CDR3 reads CASSSGGTSYEQYF. Written as DNA, the CDR3 is TGTGCCAGCTCTAGCGGGGGGACCTCCTACGAGCAGTACTTC. J is TRBJ2-7 and V is TRBV2; 11 nucleotides line up with TRBD2. Germline loops: CDR1 SNHLY, CDR2 FYNNEI. The CDR3 runs to 14 residues. Germline trimming cut 8 bases from V and 0 bases from J; bases unmatched to any gene: 3.

This clonotype was counted ten times or more. The rearrangement links TRBV5-8 to TRBJ2-1; 8 positions match TRBD2. V lost 0 bases, J lost 5 bases, and 10 bases stayed unmatched. The CDR3 covers 17 residues. Per the germline V gene, CDR1 is SGHTS and CDR2 is YDEGEE. The CDR3 nucleotides read TGTGCCAGCAGCTTGGAGGTCCGGCCAGCGGGGGACAATGAGCAGTTCTTC. This translates into CASSLEVRPAGDNEQFF.

This clonotype has at least ten counts. The chain employs TRBV20-1 and TRBJ2-1; 8 bases are shared with TRBD2. The CDR3 covers 11 residues. The germline gives CDR1 DFQATT, CDR2 SNEGSKA (reference sequence). The V and J ends lost 5 bases and 9 bases, in that order; junction bases with no gene match: 3. This CDR3 is CSAPGGGEQFF. The CDR3 region has the DNA TGCAGTGCTCCCGGGGGGGGTGAGCAGTTCTTC.

The sample holds many counts of this clonotype. The chain combines TRBV11-3 with TRBJ2-3; tentative D call: TRBD2 (7 bases). Trimming removed 1 base at V and 6 bases at J, with 23 bases between. Germline V gene data show CDR1 as SGHNT and CDR2 as YENEEA. This CDR3 region has 18 residues. The CDR3 DNA follows: TGTGCCAGCAGCTTAGGGTTTGGGGGGGGCTCCGTGATTGATACGCAGTATTTT. Translation gives CASSLGFGGGSVIDTQYF.

This clonotype was picked up many times. This chain uses TRBV7-2 with TRBJ2-7, with 11 bases aligning to TRBD2. The germline V gene has CDR1 SGHTA and CDR2 FQGNSA. The CDR3 has 14 residues. Losses at the gene ends were 6 bases for V and 3 bases for J; bases not matched to a gene: 4. The CDR3 DNA reads TGTGCCAGCAGACCCGGACTAGCGGGCTACGAGCAGTACTTC. It codes for CASRPGLAGYEQYF.

This clonotype was picked up a small number of times. The gene calls are TRBV7-9 and TRBJ1-3; tentative D call: TRBD1 (5 bases). V was trimmed by 5 bases and J by 4 bases, leaving 12 bases between them. Looked up from germline, CDR1 is SEHNR and CDR2 is FQNEAQ (reference sequence). This CDR3 region has 14 residues. CDR3 region: CASSHGAGGNTIYF. The CDR3 region has the DNA TGTGCCAGCAGCCACGGGGCGGGGGGAAACACCATATATTTT.